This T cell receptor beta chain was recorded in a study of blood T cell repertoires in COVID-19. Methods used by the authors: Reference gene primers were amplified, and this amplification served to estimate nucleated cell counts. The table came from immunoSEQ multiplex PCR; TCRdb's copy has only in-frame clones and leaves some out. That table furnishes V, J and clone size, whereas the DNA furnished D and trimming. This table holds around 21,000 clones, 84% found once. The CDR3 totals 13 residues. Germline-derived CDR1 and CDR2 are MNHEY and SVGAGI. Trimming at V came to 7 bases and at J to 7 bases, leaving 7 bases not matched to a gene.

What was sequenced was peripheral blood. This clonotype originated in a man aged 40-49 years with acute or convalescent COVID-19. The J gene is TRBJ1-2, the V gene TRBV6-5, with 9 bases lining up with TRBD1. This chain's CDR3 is CASIPQGAGGYTF. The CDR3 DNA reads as TGTGCCAGCATTCCACAGGGGGCGGGTGGCTACACCTTC.